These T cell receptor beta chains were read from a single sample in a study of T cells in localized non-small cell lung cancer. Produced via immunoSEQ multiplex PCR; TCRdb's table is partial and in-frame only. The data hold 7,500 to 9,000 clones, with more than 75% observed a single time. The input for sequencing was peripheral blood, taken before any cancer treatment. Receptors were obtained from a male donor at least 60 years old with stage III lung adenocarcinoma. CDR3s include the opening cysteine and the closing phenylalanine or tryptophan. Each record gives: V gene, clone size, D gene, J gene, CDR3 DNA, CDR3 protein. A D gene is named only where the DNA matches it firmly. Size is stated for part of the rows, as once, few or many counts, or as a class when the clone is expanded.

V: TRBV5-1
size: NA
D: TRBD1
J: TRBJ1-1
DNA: TGCGCCAGCAGCCCCGGCCGGACAGGCCGGAACATTGAAGCTTTCTTT
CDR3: CASSPGRTGRNIEAFF

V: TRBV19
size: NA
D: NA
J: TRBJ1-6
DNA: TGTGCCAGTAGTGAACAGAGCTCCTATAATTCACCCCTCCACTTT
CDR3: CASSEQSSYNSPLHF

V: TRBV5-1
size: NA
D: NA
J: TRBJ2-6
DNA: TGCGCCAGCAGCTTGGAGGGTGTTGGGGCCAACGTCCTGACTTTC
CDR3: CASSLEGVGANVLTF

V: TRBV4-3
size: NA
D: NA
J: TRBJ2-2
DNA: TGCGCCAGCAGCCAAGAGGCAGGGCTTAGCACCGGGGAGCTGTTTTTT
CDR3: CASSQEAGLSTGELFF

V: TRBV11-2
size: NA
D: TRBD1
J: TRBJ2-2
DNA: TGTGCCAGCAGCCGCAGACAGGGGAGAAACACCGGGGAGCTGTTTTTT
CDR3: CASSRRQGRNTGELFF

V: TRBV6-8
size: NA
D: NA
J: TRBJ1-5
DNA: TGTGCCAGCAGACCAACCGGGACCCTTCATGTAGGCAATCAGCCCCAGCATTTT
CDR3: CASRPTGTLHVGNQPQHF

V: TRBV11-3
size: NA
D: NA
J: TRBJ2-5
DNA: TGTGCCAGCAGCTTAGATCGGAACGGTGGGAGGGAGACCCAGTACTTC
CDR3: CASSLDRNGGRETQYF

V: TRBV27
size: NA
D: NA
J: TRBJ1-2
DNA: TGTGCCAGCTATCGACCTAACTATGGCTACACCTTC
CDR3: CASYRPNYGYTF

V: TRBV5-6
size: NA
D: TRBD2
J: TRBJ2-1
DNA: TGTGCCAGCAGCTTACAATCCGGGGGGGCTATGAATGAGCAGTTCTTC
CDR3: CASSLQSGGAMNEQFF

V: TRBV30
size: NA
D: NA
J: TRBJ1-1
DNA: TGTGCCTGGAGTGTAGCGGGGGACACTGAAGCTTTCTTT
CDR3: CAWSVAGDTEAFF

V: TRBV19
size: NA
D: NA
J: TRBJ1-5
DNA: TGTGCCAGTAGTATAGGAACCGGGGATAGAGGCAATCAGCCCCAGCATTTT
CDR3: CASSIGTGDRGNQPQHF

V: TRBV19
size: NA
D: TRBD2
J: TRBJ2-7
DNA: TGTGCCAGTCGGACTAGCCCTATAGGGGAGCAGTACTTC
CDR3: CASRTSPIGEQYF

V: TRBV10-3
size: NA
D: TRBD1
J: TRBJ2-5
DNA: TGTGCCATCAGTGCAGGGGGCCAAGAGACCCAGTACTTC
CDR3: CAISAGGQETQYF

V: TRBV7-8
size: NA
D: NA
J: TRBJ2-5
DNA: TGTGCCAGCAGCCGTAGTACAATCCAAGAGACCCAGTACTTC
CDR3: CASSRSTIQETQYF

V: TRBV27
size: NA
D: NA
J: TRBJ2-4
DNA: TGTGCCAGCAGTTTAAAGGGATGGGGGAACATTCAGTACTTC
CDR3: CASSLKGWGNIQYF

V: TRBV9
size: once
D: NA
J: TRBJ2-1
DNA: TGTGCCAGCAGCGTAGGGTCCAATGAGCAGTTCTTC
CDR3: CASSVGSNEQFF

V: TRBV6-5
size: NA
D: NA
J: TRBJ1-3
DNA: TGTGCCAGCAGCTCTACCCACCTTTACAACACCATATATTTT
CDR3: CASSSTHLYNTIYF

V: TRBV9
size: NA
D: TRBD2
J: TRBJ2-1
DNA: TGTGCCAGCAGCGCCTCACTAGCGGGAGGGTCTAATGAGCAGTTCTTC
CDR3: CASSASLAGGSNEQFF

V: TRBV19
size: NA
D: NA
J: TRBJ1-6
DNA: TGTGCCAGTAGCGACAGAAATTCACCCCTCCACTTT
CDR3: CASSDRNSPLHF

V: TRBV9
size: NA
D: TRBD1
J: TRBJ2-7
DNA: TGTGCCAGCAGCTCAGGACAGGGGGCTAACTACGAGCAGTACTTC
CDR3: CASSSGQGANYEQYF

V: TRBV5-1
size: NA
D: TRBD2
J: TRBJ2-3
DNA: TGCGCCAGCAGCCTAAGCGGGAGAGCAGATACGCAGTATTTT
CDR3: CASSLSGRADTQYF

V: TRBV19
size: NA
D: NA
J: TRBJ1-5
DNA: TGTGCCACCGAGGACAGCGGCAATCAGCCCCAGCATTTT
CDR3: CATEDSGNQPQHF

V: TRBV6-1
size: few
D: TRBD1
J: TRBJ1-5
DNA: TGTGCCAGCACCCTGGGGACAGGGACCCATCAGCCCCAGCATTTT
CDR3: CASTLGTGTHQPQHF

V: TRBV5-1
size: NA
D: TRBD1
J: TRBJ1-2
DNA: TGCGCCAGCAGCCACGGGACAGGAAACTATGGCTACACCTTC
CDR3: CASSHGTGNYGYTF

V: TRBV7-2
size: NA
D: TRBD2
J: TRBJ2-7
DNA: TGTGCCAGCAGCTTAGATAGCGGGTCTTCCTACGAGCAGTACTTC
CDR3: CASSLDSGSSYEQYF

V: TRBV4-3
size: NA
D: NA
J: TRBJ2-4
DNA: TGCGCCAGCAGCCACGGTACGGGGTCGGGGGTAGCGGACATTCAGTACTTC
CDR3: CASSHGTGSGVADIQYF

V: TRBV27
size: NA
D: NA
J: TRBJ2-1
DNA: TGTGCCAGCAGAGACGACATCAGGGCGCATGAGCAGTTCTTC
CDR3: CASRDDIRAHEQFF

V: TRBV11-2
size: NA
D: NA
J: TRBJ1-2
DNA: TGTGCCAGCAGGACCACGGGGAGGGATGGCTACACCTTC
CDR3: CASRTTGRDGYTF

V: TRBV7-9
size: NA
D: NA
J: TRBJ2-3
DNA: TGTGCCAGCAGCCCTAGAGGACCAGATACGCAGTATTTT
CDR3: CASSPRGPDTQYF

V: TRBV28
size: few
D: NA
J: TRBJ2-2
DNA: TGTGCCAGCAGCCGTACCGGGGAGCTGTTTTTT
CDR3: CASSRTGELFF

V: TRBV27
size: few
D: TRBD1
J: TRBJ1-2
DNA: TGTGCCAGCAGTTTCACCGGGACAGGGGTATATGGCTACACCTTC
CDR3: CASSFTGTGVYGYTF

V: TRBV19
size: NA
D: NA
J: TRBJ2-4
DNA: TGTGCCAGTAGTCCTCCGGGACTCCTAGCCAAAAACATTCAGTACTTC
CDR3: CASSPPGLLAKNIQYF

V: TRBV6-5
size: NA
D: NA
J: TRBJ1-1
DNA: TGTGCCAGTAGAAGGGGCTCCACTGAAGCTTTCTTT
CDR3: CASRRGSTEAFF

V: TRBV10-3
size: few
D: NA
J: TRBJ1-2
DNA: TGTGCCATCAGTCACAGGGTCGAAGGAGGCTACACCTTC
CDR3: CAISHRVEGGYTF

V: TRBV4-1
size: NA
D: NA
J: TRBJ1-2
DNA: TGCGCCAGCAGCCAAGGTACAGCGAGCCCCTGGGGCTACACCTTC
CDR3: CASSQGTASPWGYTF

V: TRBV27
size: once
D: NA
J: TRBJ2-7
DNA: TGTGCCAGCAGTCTATCAGTCTCCTACGAGCAGTACTTC
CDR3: CASSLSVSYEQYF

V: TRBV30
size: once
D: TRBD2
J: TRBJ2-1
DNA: TGTGCCTGGAGTGTCAAACTAGCGGTATCCAATGAGCAGTTCTTC
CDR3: CAWSVKLAVSNEQFF

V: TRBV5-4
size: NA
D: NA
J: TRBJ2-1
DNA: TGTGCCAGCAGCTTACCCGGGACACCTAGGGATGAGCAGTTCTTC
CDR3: CASSLPGTPRDEQFF

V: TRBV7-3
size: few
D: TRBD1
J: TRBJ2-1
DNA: TGTGCCAGCAGCGCCCGGGACAGGGGCCCTTTTGAGCAGTTCTTC
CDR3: CASSARDRGPFEQFF

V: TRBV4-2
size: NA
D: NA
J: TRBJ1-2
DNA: TGTGCCAGCAGCCAAGATTTAGGAGGCTACACCTTC
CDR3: CASSQDLGGYTF

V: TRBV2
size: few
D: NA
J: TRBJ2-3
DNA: TGTGCCAGCAGTGAAAGTGCAGCAACAGATACGCAGTATTTT
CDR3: CASSESAATDTQYF

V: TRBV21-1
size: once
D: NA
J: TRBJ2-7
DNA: TGTGCCAGCACCCATAACCGGTACAGGGAAAGTACGTACTTC
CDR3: CASTHNRYRESTYF

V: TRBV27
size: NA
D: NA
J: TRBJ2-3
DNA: TGTGCCAGCAGTGTAGAAACAGGGACAGATACGCAGTATTTT
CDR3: CASSVETGTDTQYF

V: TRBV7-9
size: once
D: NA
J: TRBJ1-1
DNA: TGTGCCAGCAGCTTAGGGGCCAGAACGAACACTGAAGCTTTCTTT
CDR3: CASSLGARTNTEAFF

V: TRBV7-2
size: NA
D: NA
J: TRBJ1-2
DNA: TGTGCCAGCAGCTTAGCGCGAGAGGGCTACACCTTC
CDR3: CASSLAREGYTF

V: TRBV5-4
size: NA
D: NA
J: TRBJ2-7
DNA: TGTGCCAGCAGCAACCTACTTATTTCCGAGAGGCAGTACTTC
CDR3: CASSNLLISERQYF

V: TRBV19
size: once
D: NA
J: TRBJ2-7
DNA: TGTGCCAGTAGTAGGGACATGGCCTACGAGCAGTACTTC
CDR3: CASSRDMAYEQYF

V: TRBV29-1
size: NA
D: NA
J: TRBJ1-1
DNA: TGCAGCGTGCAGGAATCGAACACTGAAGCTTTCTTT
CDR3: CSVQESNTEAFF

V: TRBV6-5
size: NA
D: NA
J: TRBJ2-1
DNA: TGTGCCAGCAGTCCACTAGGCTATGAGCAGTTCTTC
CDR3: CASSPLGYEQFF

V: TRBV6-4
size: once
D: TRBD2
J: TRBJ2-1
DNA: TGTGCCAGCAGTGACTCGAATAGCGGGGGGGTGTCCTTAAAATACAATGAGCAGTTCTTC
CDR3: CASSDSNSGGVSLKYNEQFF

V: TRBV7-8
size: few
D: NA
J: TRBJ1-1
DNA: TGTGCCAGCAGCCCTCTGGACAGAAAGAACACTGAAGCTTTCTTT
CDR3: CASSPLDRKNTEAFF

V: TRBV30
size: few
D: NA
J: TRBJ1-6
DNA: TGTGCCTGGAGTGTACTTAAGGGAGGGAATTCACCCCTCCACTTT
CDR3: CAWSVLKGGNSPLHF

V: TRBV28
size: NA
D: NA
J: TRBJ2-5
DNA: TGTGCTTCTCGGGGGCGTGTGGAGACCCAGTACTTC
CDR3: CASRGRVETQYF

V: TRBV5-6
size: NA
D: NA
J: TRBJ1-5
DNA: TGTGCCAGCAGCTTGGCCCGGAGGTCAGGGCGTCAGCCCCAGCATTTT
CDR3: CASSLARRSGRQPQHF